One sample yielded the 5 T cell receptor beta chains listed below, sequenced in a study of blood T cell dynamics during melanoma immunotherapy (TCRdb year 2020). Library creation used the immunoSEQ multiplex PCR assay. The source is immuneACCESS, and TCRdb retained only in-frame sequences with V and J called. Part of the clones is not carried over; for the studies checked, unresolved V genes explain less than half of this, and the remainder is unexplained. This sample holds approximately 9,800 clones; approximately 90% were observed only once. Jointly, the top ten make up 9.8% of the sample. Reading the label with the study, this specimen's time point is: pre-treatment baseline. The sequencing used blood, collected from a patient treated with checkpoint blockade. The receptors stem from a human donor with melanoma.

CDR3 sequence (DNA): TGTGCCAGCAGCCAAGGTCGGCTAGAATCTAATTACGAGCAGTACTTC. It translates to CASSQGRLESNYEQYF. J is TRBJ2-7 and V is TRBV4-2, with unresolved D. Germline V gene data show CDR1 as LGHNA and CDR2 as YNFKEQ. V was clipped by 1 base and J by 4 bases, with 17 bases between them. CDR3 length: 16 amino acids.

The chain uses TRBV9 and TRBJ2-4; tentatively, D is TRBD1 (5 bases). The length of the CDR3 is 12 residues. Trimming removed 3 bases from V and 7 bases from J, with 8 bases in between. Germline V gene data show CDR1 as SGDLS and CDR2 as YYNGEE. The CDR3 region is CASSGSGNIQYF. Written as DNA, the CDR3 is TGTGCCAGCAGCGGGTCAGGGAACATTCAGTACTTC.

The rearrangement uses TRBV6-5 and TRBJ1-6; 7 nucleotides agree with TRBD1. This CDR3 comprises 14 residues. CDR1 is MNHEY and CDR2 is SVGAGI in the germline V gene. The V segment lost 2 bases and the J segment 7 bases; nucleotides outside the gene matches: 2. DNA of the CDR3: TGTGCCAGCAGTTACGACAGGGAGAATTCACCCCTCCACTTT. Translation: CASSYDRENSPLHF.

This chain joins TRBV30 and TRBJ2-7; TRBD2 agrees at 13 bases. The CDR3 is 16 residues long. J lost 5 bases, V lost 1 base, and 8 bases had no gene match. CDR1 and CDR2 (germline): GTSNPN, SVGIG (reference sequence). The CDR3 loop reads CAWSALAGGPHHEQYF. CDR3 DNA sequence: TGTGCCTGGAGTGCACTAGCGGGGGGGCCCCACCACGAGCAGTACTTC.

J is TRBJ2-4 and V is TRBV7-2, with TRBD1 identical over 9 bases. V shed 5 bases and J 7 bases; nucleotides not matched to a gene: 3. From germline, CDR1 is SGHTA and CDR2 FQGNSA. The CDR3 length is 13 residues. The CDR3 here is CASSRDRVNIQYF. DNA for the CDR3: TGTGCCAGCAGCAGGGACAGGGTTAACATTCAGTACTTC.